This T cell receptor beta chain is from a study of coeliac disease. Measured with immunoSEQ multiplex PCR; TCRdb has only the in-frame clones, and not every one. The sample shows 6,000 to 8,000 clones, about 78% of them seen only once. The study's findings and limits: The authors considered this approach unsuitable for unbiased detection of gliadin-specific T cells. Largely private TRB repertoires meant most sequences were sample-unique.

Cells were frozen in aliquots of around 540,000, and one aliquot per fraction was sequenced. The length of the CDR3 is 16 residues. Germline trimming cut 3 bases from V and 0 bases from J; bases unmatched to any gene: 3. Germline CDR1 is SGHTA and CDR2 is FQGNSA. Regarding this clone: Its target is unknown.

This receptor was obtained from a man younger than 40 with celiac disease. The chain couples TRBV7-2 to TRBJ1-3, with 9 bases that match TRBD1. Sequenced: lamina propria lymphocytes from the gut. The CDR3 protein is CASSLMTGGSGNTIYF. CDR3 in DNA: TGTGCCAGCAGCTTGATGACAGGGGGCTCTGGAAACACCATATATTTT.